The present T cell receptor beta chain was sequenced within a study of cytomegalovirus exposure and HLA in healthy donors. In the study overall: Around 180 million T cells yielded approximately 110 million unique TCR beta sequences in earlier analysis. Overall study results and limits: When a later analysis compared HLA-associated TCR beta chains with equally common others, the HLA-associated chains turned out to be more clonally expanded and to have lower generation probabilities.

CDR3 length: 12 residues. V lost 7 bases, J lost 8 bases, and 10 bases stayed unmatched. Germline assignment: CDR1 SQVTM and CDR2 ANQGSEA. A multiplex PCR was run with 60 Vbeta primers and 13 Jbeta primers. TCRdb's copy holds only in-frame clones and misses some; the assay was immunoSEQ multiplex PCR. The data contain 150,000 to 200,000 clones, approximately 80% of them seen just once; the ten biggest clones take up roughly 6.3%. About this clone: The antigen is not known.

The receptor was isolated from a male donor in good health and CMV-seropositive. What was sequenced was PBMCs. The rearrangement links TRBV29-1 to TRBJ1-2; TRBD1 matches 7 bases. The CDR3 is CSGKTGTVGYTF. As DNA, the CDR3 is TGCAGCGGCAAGACAGGGACGGTGGGCTACACCTTC.